The 15 T cell receptor beta chains listed next were all sequenced from one sample in a study of cytomegalovirus exposure and HLA in healthy donors. Primers for the PCR totalled 60 Vbeta and 13 Jbeta. Sequencing was performed with immunoSEQ multiplex PCR; in TCRdb, only in-frame clones are kept and a portion is missing. In the table there are around 150,000 clones, about 80% of which are singletons. Sequenced sample: PBMCs. The receptors were gathered from a man aged 25 to 45 in good health and CMV-seronegative.

A single count supports this clone. This chain uses TRBV6-6 with TRBJ2-7; a possible D gene is TRBD1 (6 bases). The length of the CDR3 is 15 residues. The germline CDR1 and CDR2 sequences are MNHNY and SVGAGI (reference sequence). The V and J ends lost 6 bases and 1 base respectively, with 16 bases between them. The CDR3 region is CASSMGPQGSYEQYF. CDR3 nucleotide sequence: TGTGCCAGCAGCATGGGACCCCAGGGGTCCTACGAGCAGTACTTC.

The CDR3 DNA follows: TGTGCCAGCAGTCCCTCCCTTACAGTAAACACTGAAGCTTTCTTT. This codes for CASSPSLTVNTEAFF. The chain is built from TRBV5-4 and TRBJ1-1, with no clear D. This CDR3 is built from 15 residues. The V and J ends lost 5 bases and 2 bases respectively, with 16 bases between them. CDR1 is SGHNT, CDR2 YYREEE, per germline (reference sequence).

The V call is TRBV7-2, the J call TRBJ2-7; D unclear. V lost 3 bases and J 5 bases, leaving 11 bases between the germline ends. The CDR3 spans 13 residues. Germline V gene sequence: CDR1 SGHTA, CDR2 FQGNSA. As DNA, the CDR3 is TGTGCCAGCAGCTTGGTTGGAAGCGACGAGCAGTACTTC. Protein product: CASSLVGSDEQYF. Looking up the rest from reference TRBV7-2 and TRBJ2-7 gives the full variable domain: GAGVSQSPSNKVTEKGKDVELRCDPISGHTALYWYRQSLGQGLEFLIYFQGNSAPDKSGLPSDRFSAERTGGSVSTLTIQRTQQEDSAVYLCASSLVGSDEQYFGPGTRLTVT.

The chain is built from TRBV7-2 and TRBJ1-6; 8 bases match TRBD1. The CDR3 contains 16 residues. Losses at the gene ends were 5 bases for V and 10 bases for J; bases not matched to a gene: 13. The germline V gene encodes CDR1 SGHTA and CDR2 FQGNSA. As DNA, the CDR3 is TGTGCCAGCAGCCTCGGACGGACAGGGCGAGAGTCACCCCTCCACTTT. It yields the protein CASSLGRTGRESPLHF. Variable domain in full (rest from reference TRBV7-2 and TRBJ1-6): GAGVSQSPSNKVTEKGKDVELRCDPISGHTALYWYRQSLGQGLEFLIYFQGNSAPDKSGLPSDRFSAERTGGSVSTLTIQRTQQEDSAVYLCASSLGRTGRESPLHFGNGTRLTVT.

The J gene is TRBJ2-3, the V gene TRBV7-9, with 7 nucleotides matching TRBD2. The CDR3 totals 16 residues. The J segment lost 0 bases and the V segment lost 5 bases, leaving 8 bases of the junction unmatched. Per the germline V gene, CDR1 is SEHNR and CDR2 is FQNEAQ (reference sequence). CDR3 amino acids: CASSPIIGGSTDTQYF. The CDR3 coding sequence is TGTGCCAGCAGCCCGATTATCGGGGGGAGCACAGATACGCAGTATTTT.

The table lists this clone with a count of one. CDR3 residues: CASSSATARSTDTQYF. CDR3 sequence (DNA): TGTGCCAGCAGCTCCGCGACAGCCCGAAGCACAGATACGCAGTATTTT. This rearrangement joins TRBV5-4 to TRBJ2-3, with a possible D match to TRBD1 (5 bases). The CDR3 consists of 16 residues. From germline, CDR1 is SGHNT and CDR2 YYREEE (reference sequence). Trimming cost V 3 bases and J 0 bases, with 14 bases left between them.

The genes are TRBV27 and TRBJ1-2; 8 nucleotides agree with TRBD1. Germline V lookup: CDR1 MNHEY, CDR2 SMNVEV (reference sequence). The CDR3 has 14 amino acids. The ends lost 2 bases at V and 5 bases at J; junction bases unmatched: 4. This chain's CDR3 is CASSLLQGAYGYTF. CDR3 DNA: TGTGCCAGCAGTTTACTTCAGGGGGCATATGGCTACACCTTC.

V gene TRBV18 combines with J gene TRBJ2-7; no reliable D call. Germline assignment: CDR1 KGHSH and CDR2 LQKENI. V was trimmed by 3 bases and J by 2 bases, leaving 8 bases between them. This CDR3 has 13 residues. The DNA for the CDR3 is TGTGCCAGCTCACCGTCCCCGGCCTACGAGCAGTACTTC. It encodes CASSPSPAYEQYF.

Note on this clone: The CDR3 does not end in the conserved phenylalanine or tryptophan, so this is likely a read error. J is TRBJ1-1 and V is TRBV5-6, with 7 bases matching TRBD1. The V gene's germline CDR1 is SGHDT and CDR2 YYEEEE. V gave up 0 bases and J gave up 5 bases; unmatched junction bases: 10. This CDR3 region has 16 residues. CDR3 sequence reads: CASSLVSPGRGTEAFL. The CDR3, as DNA: TGTGCCAGCAGCTTGGTTAGTCCCGGCAGGGGGACTGAAGCTTTCCTT.

The chain employs TRBV19 and TRBJ2-3, with 8 bases aligning to TRBD1. The CDR3 runs 16 residues. Trimming took 2 bases from V and 4 from J; bases not matched to a gene: 8. CDR1 and CDR2 (germline): LNHDA, SQIVND (reference sequence). The CDR3 reads CASSIMGQVRADTQYF. DNA for the CDR3: TGTGCCAGTAGTATAATGGGACAGGTCCGGGCAGATACGCAGTATTTT.

The rearrangement links TRBV29-1 to TRBJ1-5, with TRBD1 matching 8 bases. V shed 5 bases, J shed 4 bases, and the junction held 4 bases outside the gene matches. The germline CDR1 and CDR2 sequences are SQVTM and ANQGSEA. The CDR3 contains 13 residues. CDR3 region: CSVSQGENQPQHF. CDR3 nucleotide sequence: TGCAGCGTTTCACAGGGGGAGAATCAGCCCCAGCATTTT.

The chain links TRBV7-2 to TRBJ1-2, with TRBD1 matching 9 bases. The ends lost 5 bases at V and 5 bases at J; junction bases unmatched: 6. Germline CDR1 and CDR2: SGHTA and FQGNSA. The CDR3 totals 14 residues. CDR3 sequence reads: CASSLQGALYGYTF. The CDR3 DNA sequence: TGTGCCAGCAGCCTACAGGGGGCGCTTTATGGCTACACCTTC.

This sequence joins TRBV15 and TRBJ1-2; D gene uncertain. The CDR3 runs 14 residues. V dropped 0 bases and J dropped 7 bases, with 12 bases sitting between them. Germline V gene lookup returns CDR1 LNHNV and CDR2 YYDKDF (reference sequence). The CDR3 reads CATSRDKTDSGYTF. The CDR3 DNA follows: TGTGCCACCAGCAGAGATAAAACCGACTCTGGCTACACCTTC. Full variable domain (rest looked up from reference TRBV15 and TRBJ1-2): DAMVIQNPRYQVTQFGKPVTLSCSQTLNHNVMYWYQQKSSQAPKLLFHYYDKDFNNEADTPDNFQSRRPNTSFCFLDIRSPGLGDTAMYLCATSRDKTDSGYTFGSGTRLTVV.

The CDR3 loop reads CASSIGGLAETQYF. The CDR3 DNA reads as TGTGCCAGTAGTATAGGAGGGCTAGCTGAGACCCAGTACTTC. The V call is TRBV19, the J call TRBJ2-5, with TRBD2 as a possible D gene (5 bases). V lost 1 base, J lost 5 bases, and 11 bases lay in between. Germline V gene sequence: CDR1 LNHDA, CDR2 SQIVND (reference sequence). The CDR3 contains 14 residues.

The rearrangement links TRBV30 to TRBJ1-1; no firm D call. This CDR3 has 15 amino acids. Trimming pared 0 bases from V and 1 base from J, leaving 12 bases between. Germline CDR1 GTSNPN, CDR2 SVGIG (reference sequence). The CDR3 loop reads CAWSVHYGGNTEAFF. CDR3 DNA sequence: TGTGCCTGGAGTGTACATTACGGAGGGAACACTGAAGCTTTCTTT.